These T cell receptor beta chains were read from a single sample in a study of early T cells in non-severe SARS-CoV-2 infection. TCRdb itself ran the 5' RACE reads through MiXCR, one entry per CDR3 protein. Of about 61,000 distinct CDR3 sequences listed, about 11% are singletons. The sample in question was whole blood, obtained at baseline. All receptors come from an adult who was a healthcare worker with PCR-confirmed SARS-CoV-2 infection or an uninfected control (not recorded which). The donor label of this sample is uncertain. Both conserved end residues are part of each CDR3. The D gene is left open where the match is weak. The size entry is marked missing in some rows and otherwise reads once, few, many or a size class.

D gene	V gene	clone size	J gene	CDR3 DNA	CDR3 protein
.	TRBV30	few	TRBJ1-5	TGTGCCTGGAGTGGTGGAAGCAATCAGCCCCAGCATTTT	CAWSGGSNQPQHF
.	TRBV19	few	TRBJ2-3	TGTGCCAGTAGCCCGGAGGGGGCGCGGACAGATACGCAGTATTTT	CASSPEGARTDTQYF
TRBD1	TRBV12-3/TRBV12-4	many	TRBJ1-6	TGTGCCAGCAGTCCGGGACAGGGCTCCTATAATTCACCCCTCCACTTT	CASSPGQGSYNSPLHF
.	TRBV20-1	few	TRBJ1-1	TGCAGTGCTAGGCGGACTGAAGCTTTCTTT	CSARRTEAFF
.	TRBV2	many	TRBJ2-1	TGTGCCAGCAGGGGGGGACTGACGGGTGAGCAGTTCTTC	CASRGGLTGEQFF
.	TRBV7-6	.	TRBJ2-3	TGTGCCAGCAGCCCCCGGACTGAAAGCACAGATACGCAGTATTTT	CASSPRTESTDTQYF
TRBD1	TRBV30	.	TRBJ1-2	TGTGCCTGGAGTCTCACGGACAGGGAAAAGGGCTACACCTTC	CAWSLTDREKGYTF
.	TRBV7-3	few	TRBJ2-2	TGTGCCAGCAGCTTACTAGGTCTTGGGGGCATCGGGGAGCTGTTTTTT	CASSLLGLGGIGELFF
.	TRBV5-1	few	TRBJ2-3	TGCGCCAGCAGCTACCGGGACTCTCCCTGGGCAGATACGCAGTATTTT	CASSYRDSPWADTQYF
TRBD1	TRBV6-2/TRBV6-3	few	TRBJ2-1	TGTGCCAGCAGACCCCCGGACAGGAGGAATGAGCAGTTCTTC	CASRPPDRRNEQFF
.	TRBV2	few	TRBJ2-2	TGTGCCAGCAGTGAAGAGACGAGCGGGGAGCTGTTTTTT	CASSEETSGELFF
TRBD2	TRBV12-3/TRBV12-4	.	TRBJ2-1	TGTGCCAGCGCTAGCGGGGCTAACAATGAGCAGTTCTTC	CASASGANNEQFF
.	TRBV7-8	.	TRBJ1-5	TGTGCCAGCAGCTCCGGGACCGCATATAGCAATCAGCCCCAGCATTTT	CASSSGTAYSNQPQHF
TRBD1	TRBV4-1	.	TRBJ1-5	TGCGCCAGCAGTCACCAGACAGGGATCGATCAGCCCCAGCATTTT	CASSHQTGIDQPQHF
TRBD2	TRBV3-1	.	TRBJ2-1	TGTGCCAGCAGCCAATTGGCTAGCGGGGGCTATGAGCAGTTCTTC	CASSQLASGGYEQFF
TRBD1	TRBV28	few	TRBJ1-6	TGTGCCAGCAGGCGGCAGGGGGCGAATTCACCCCTCCACTTT	CASRRQGANSPLHF
TRBD2	TRBV18	many	TRBJ2-2	TGTGCCAGCTCACCACGACTAGCGGGGGGCCCGAACACCGGGGAGCTGTTTTTT	CASSPRLAGGPNTGELFF
.	TRBV15	few	TRBJ2-4	TGTGCCACCAGCAATGCCCGGGGACGCAGCCTTGGGAACATTCAGTACTTC	CATSNARGRSLGNIQYF
TRBD2	TRBV4-1	few	TRBJ2-1	TGCGCCAGCAGCCCAGCTAGCGGGGGCTCCTACAATGAGCAGTTCTTC	CASSPASGGSYNEQFF
.	TRBV6-6	.	TRBJ2-2	TGTGCCACCTCTGTAAGGGAAAACACCGGGGAGCTGTTTTTT	CATSVRENTGELFF
.	TRBV6-4	.	TRBJ1-4	TGTGCCAGCAAGAAGGACGGTTCAACTAATGAAAAACTGTTTTTT	CASKKDGSTNEKLFF
TRBD2	TRBV5-5	few	TRBJ2-5	TGTGCCAGCAGCTCCGGGACTACTAAAGAGACCCAGTACTTC	CASSSGTTKETQYF
TRBD2	TRBV3-1	few	TRBJ2-5	TGTGCCAGCAGCCCGGGACTAACACAAGAGACCCAGTACTTC	CASSPGLTQETQYF
.	TRBV18	.	TRBJ2-1	TGTGCCAGCTCACCATACGGACACTCCGGAGGCTCCTACAATGAGCAGTTCTTC	CASSPYGHSGGSYNEQFF
.	TRBV5-1	.	TRBJ2-5	TGCGCCAGCAGCTTGCACGAGACCCAGTACTTC	CASSLHETQYF
.	TRBV2	many	TRBJ1-6	TGTGCCAGCAGGGGCGATGGGGGCGGAAATTCACCCCTCCACTTT	CASRGDGGGNSPLHF
.	TRBV19	.	TRBJ1-1	TGTGCCAGCAGTACCTTGACAGAGACGAACACTGAAGCTTTCTTT	CASSTLTETNTEAFF
TRBD2	TRBV5-1	few	TRBJ2-3	TGCGCCAGCAGCTTCGCGGGGGGGACAGATACGCAGTATTTT	CASSFAGGTDTQYF
.	TRBV18	.	TRBJ2-2	TGTGCCAGCTCACCCTATTTCGTCGGAAACACCGGGGAGCTGTTTTTT	CASSPYFVGNTGELFF
TRBD2	TRBV18	.	TRBJ2-1	TGTGCCAGCTCACGGACTAGCGGGGGGCAAACCTACAATGAGCAGTTCTTC	CASSRTSGGQTYNEQFF
TRBD1	TRBV2	few	TRBJ1-6	TGTGCCAGCAGTCGGGACAGGGAAGTTAATTCACCCCTCCACTTT	CASSRDREVNSPLHF
.	TRBV12-3/TRBV12-4	.	TRBJ2-6	TGTGCCAGCAGTTTTTCTTGGGCCAACGTCCTGACTTTC	CASSFSWANVLTF
TRBD1	TRBV5-1	.	TRBJ2-2	TGCGCCAGCAGCACCGGACAGGGGCGGTCCGGGGAGCTGTTTTTT	CASSTGQGRSGELFF
.	TRBV7-8	few	TRBJ2-3	TGTGCCAGCAGCTTAGGGAGTAGCACAGATACGCAGTATTTT	CASSLGSSTDTQYF
TRBD1	TRBV7-8	many	TRBJ1-6	TGTGCCAGCAGCCAAGACAGGGCCTCCTATAATTCACCCCTCCACTTT	CASSQDRASYNSPLHF
TRBD1	TRBV12-3/TRBV12-4	.	TRBJ2-1	TGTGCCAGCAGTTTGGGGACAGGGACCAATGAGCAGTTCTTC	CASSLGTGTNEQFF
.	TRBV6-4	many	TRBJ1-5	TGTGCCAGTACGCGGGGCAGGGCAAGGCGAGGGAGCAATCAGCCCCAGCATTTT	CASTRGRARRGSNQPQHF
.	TRBV5-1	.	TRBJ2-2	TGCGCCAGCAGCTTGGTACAGTCCACCGGGGAGCTGTTTTTT	CASSLVQSTGELFF
.	TRBV3-1	many	TRBJ1-2	TGTGCCAGCAGCCAAGGTGTTCGGCATGGCTACACCTTC	CASSQGVRHGYTF
.	TRBV29-1	few	TRBJ2-1	TGCAGCGTTGGTTGGGGTGAGCAGTTCTTC	CSVGWGEQFF
TRBD1	TRBV6-5	few	TRBJ1-1	TGTGCCAGCAGTTACTCTGCCGGGACAGGGGGCTCGGGCACTGAAGCTTTCTTT	CASSYSAGTGGSGTEAFF
.	TRBV20-1	.	TRBJ1-4	TGCAGTGCTAGAGATCTGTGGGAGCCGGAAAAACTGTTTTTT	CSARDLWEPEKLFF
TRBD1	TRBV14	.	TRBJ1-6	TGTGCCAGCAACCAGGACAGGGGGAATTCACCCCTCCACTTT	CASNQDRGNSPLHF
TRBD1	TRBV4-1	.	TRBJ1-2	TGCGCCAGCAGCCATCCGGGACAGGGTGGGAAAGGCTACACCTTC	CASSHPGQGGKGYTF
.	TRBV6-1	.	TRBJ1-2	TGTGCCAGCAGTGCCTCTAACTATGGCTACACCTTC	CASSASNYGYTF
.	TRBV12-5	few	TRBJ1-3	TGTGCTAGTGGTTTGGTACGAGGAGGGAACGGAAACACCATATATTTT	CASGLVRGGNGNTIYF
.	TRBV10-2	.	TRBJ1-6	TGCGCCAGCGGGGGTGCCTATAATTCACCCCTCCACTTT	CASGGAYNSPLHF
TRBD1	TRBV9	many	TRBJ1-4	TGTGCCAGCAGCGCCCGACAGGGTAGTAATGAAAAACTGTTTTTT	CASSARQGSNEKLFF
.	TRBV6-6	.	TRBJ2-3	TGTGCCAGCAGTTACCGCGACCTAGGGGCTGATACGCAGTATTTT	CASSYRDLGADTQYF
.	TRBV3-1	few	TRBJ2-1	TGTGCCAGCAGCCAAGTGGTACAGGACAATGAGCAGTTCTTC	CASSQVVQDNEQFF
.	TRBV10-3	many	TRBJ2-5	TGTGCCATCAGGGAAACGCAAAAACCGGGACACAAGTACCAAGAGACCCAGTACTTC	CAIRETQKPGHKYQETQYF
.	TRBV20-1	few	TRBJ1-5	TGCAGTGCTAGAGATGTGTCAGATCTAGGGGCCCAGCATTTT	CSARDVSDLGAQHF
.	TRBV18	.	TRBJ1-1	TGTGCCAGCTCACCCGGCTACAGGAACGCTGAAGCTTTCTTT	CASSPGYRNAEAFF
TRBD1	TRBV12-3/TRBV12-4	many	TRBJ1-6	TGTGCCAGCAGTACGACAGGGGACCCCCCAAATTCACCCCTCCACTTT	CASSTTGDPPNSPLHF